One sample yielded the 23 T cell receptor beta chains listed below, sequenced in a study of blood T cell repertoires in COVID-19. Clones were read by immunoSEQ multiplex PCR, and TCRdb kept only the in-frame ones, dropping some. The repertoire holds over 90,000 clones, with roughly 82% as singletons. Sequenced: peripheral blood. These receptors all come from a man in his fifties or sixties with active or convalescent COVID-19.

The chain recombines TRBV10-1 with TRBJ2-5; a possible D gene is TRBD1 (6 bases). The V end was cut by 3 bases, the J end by 2 bases, with 10 bases between. The CDR3 is 14 amino acids. Germline CDR1 WNHNN, CDR2 SYGVQD (reference sequence). Here the CDR3 DNA reads TGCGCCAGCAGTGACCGACAGGATCAAGAGACCCAGTACTTC. Encoded protein: CASSDRQDQETQYF.

Only a few counts were recorded for this clone. This chain connects TRBV5-1 to TRBJ1-2, with 7 bases identical to TRBD1. The length of the CDR3 is 12 residues. Unmatched junction bases numbered 5, after V lost 4 bases and J lost 8 bases. Germline V CDR1 and CDR2: SGHRS, YFSETQ. The CDR3 DNA is TGCGCCAGCAGCGACAGGGCGCTCGGCTACACCTTC. Translation gives CASSDRALGYTF.

This rearrangement joins TRBV10-1 to TRBJ1-4, with TRBD1 matching over 7 bases. With V trimmed by 8 bases and J by 4 bases, 4 bases remained unmatched. Germline V gene data show CDR1 as WNHNN and CDR2 as SYGVQD (reference sequence). The CDR3 sequence is 13 residues long. The CDR3 coding sequence is TGCGCCAGCTCCGACAGGGTTAATGAAAAACTGTTTTTT. Translated, it gives CASSDRVNEKLFF.

This chain connects TRBV7-9 to TRBJ2-1; D ambiguous. CDR3 length: 12 amino acids. Trimming took off 4 bases at V and 10 bases at J, with 11 bases between the two ends. Germline V gives CDR1 SEHNR, CDR2 FQNEAQ (reference sequence). DNA of the CDR3: TGTGCCAGCAGCTCTCAGGCCAGGGAGCAGTTCTTC. Amino acids: CASSSQAREQFF.

This clone appeared a few times. The chain employs TRBV5-5 and TRBJ1-1; 7 nucleotides match TRBD1. Looked up from germline, CDR1 is SGHKS and CDR2 is YYEKEE (reference sequence). The CDR3 is 13 residues long. Germline trimming cut 2 bases from V and 11 bases from J; bases unmatched to any gene: 9. CDR3 DNA: TGTGCCAGCAGCTTACAGGGGTTCCCGCCGGCTTTCTTT. Translated: CASSLQGFPPAFF. Together with reference TRBV5-5 and TRBJ1-1, the CDR3 gives the full variable domain: DAGVTQSPTHLIKTRGQQVTLRCSPISGHKSVSWYQQVLGQGPQFIFQYYEKEERGRGNFPDRFSARQFPNYSSELNVNALLLGDSALYLCASSLQGFPPAFFGQGTRLTVV.

A single count supports this clone. The rearrangement joins TRBV7-8 to TRBJ1-2; possible D gene TRBD1, 6 bases. This CDR3 contains 15 residues. Germline CDR1 is SGHVS and CDR2 is FQNEAQ. V lost 0 bases to trimming and J lost 4 bases, with 12 bases between them. Here the CDR3 DNA reads TGTGCCAGCAGCTTAGCTCCCAGGGGCACCTATGGCTACACCTTC. It translates to CASSLAPRGTYGYTF.

This chain uses TRBV7-2 with TRBJ1-5, with unresolved D. This CDR3 contains 16 residues. The V gene lost 1 base and the J gene lost 1 base, with 11 bases spanning the gap. Germline CDR1 SGHTA, CDR2 FQGNSA. The DNA for the CDR3 is TGTGCCAGCAGCTTAGTGGGAGGGCAAAGCAATCAGCCCCAGCATTTT. Translation: CASSLVGGQSNQPQHF.

The chain couples TRBV28 to TRBJ2-1; 11 nucleotides agree with TRBD2. Trimming at V came to 1 base and at J to 5 bases, leaving 7 bases not matched to a gene. Germline CDR1 is MDHEN and CDR2 is SYDVKM. The CDR3 extends over 17 amino acids. CDR3 residues: CASSLLASGGWDNEQFF. The CDR3 bases are TGTGCCAGCAGTTTATTGGCTAGCGGGGGGTGGGACAATGAGCAGTTCTTC.

The genes are TRBV6-2 or TRBV6-3 and TRBJ1-1, with 8 bases lining up with TRBD1. Germline V lookup: CDR1 MNHEY, CDR2 SVGEGT. Trimming cost V 4 bases and J 11 bases; bases outside gene matches: 9. The CDR3 extends over 13 amino acids. The CDR3 DNA follows: TGTGCCAGCAGTTCCCCCGGACAGGGTGGGGCTTTCTTT. It is translated as CASSSPGQGGAFF.

V and J are TRBV5-1 and TRBJ2-5; no clear D gene. V shed 2 bases and J shed 1 base, with 9 bases lying between them. The germline V gene has CDR1 SGHRS and CDR2 YFSETQ. This CDR3 is built from 14 residues. Here the CDR3 reads CASSLLRSQETQYF. The CDR3, as DNA: TGCGCCAGCAGCTTACTCCGATCCCAAGAGACCCAGTACTTC.

This chain uses TRBV5-1 with TRBJ1-2, with 9 bases fitting TRBD1. CDR1 SGHRS and CDR2 YFSETQ come from the germline V gene. With V trimmed by 0 bases and J by 5 bases, 5 bases remained unmatched. The CDR3 has 15 amino acids. CDR3 nucleotides: TGCGCCAGCAGCTTGGAACAGGGGGCAAGGTATGGCTACACCTTC. This translates into CASSLEQGARYGYTF.

This rearrangement joins TRBV27 to TRBJ2-2, with 7 nucleotides matching TRBD1. J lost 2 bases, V lost 7 bases, and 4 bases had no gene match. The length of the CDR3 is 14 residues. Germline-derived CDR1 and CDR2 are MNHEY and SMNVEV (reference sequence). This CDR3 is CASKGGGNTGELFF. DNA for the CDR3: TGTGCCAGCAAAGGGGGCGGCAACACCGGGGAGCTGTTTTTT.

The chain couples TRBV5-4 to TRBJ2-2; D may be TRBD1 (5 bases). V lost 0 bases to trimming and J lost 7 bases, with 10 bases between them. CDR3 length equals 14 residues. Looked up from germline, CDR1 is SGHNT and CDR2 is YYREEE (reference sequence). CDR3 coding DNA: TGTGCCAGCAGCTTGGGCAGGGAAAGCGGGGAGCTGTTTTTT. Its translation is CASSLGRESGELFF.

The V call is TRBV5-1, the J call TRBJ2-7; D not resolved. The germline V gene has CDR1 SGHRS and CDR2 YFSETQ. V lost 5 bases and J lost 0, with 15 bases in between. CDR3 length equals 15 residues. The CDR3 loop reads CASRPLGTPSYEQYF. The CDR3, as DNA: TGCGCCAGCAGACCCCTGGGCACCCCCTCCTACGAGCAGTACTTC.

This clone was seen a handful of times. V usage is TRBV18 and J usage is TRBJ1-3; D is unresolved. V was trimmed by 1 base and J by 0 bases, leaving 7 bases between them. Germline V lookup: CDR1 KGHSH, CDR2 LQKENI. CDR3 size: 15 residues. The CDR3 reads CASSPRQDSGNTIYF. In DNA form, the CDR3 reads TGTGCCAGCTCACCACGGCAGGACTCTGGAAACACCATATATTTT. Full variable domain (missing parts from reference TRBV18 and TRBJ1-3): NAGVMQNPRHLVRRRGQEARLRCSPMKGHSHVYWYRQLPEEGLKFMVYLQKENIIDESGMPKERFSAEFPKEGPSILRIQQVVRGDSAAYFCASSPRQDSGNTIYFGEGSWLTVV.

This chain connects TRBV6-5 to TRBJ1-2; possibly TRBD1 for D (5 bases). V was pared by 6 bases and J by 3 bases, with 11 bases between. CDR1 MNHEY and CDR2 SVGAGI come from the germline V gene. The CDR3 length is 13 residues. CDR3 sequence: CASRRGGDYGYTF. The CDR3, as DNA: TGTGCCAGCAGGAGGGGAGGGGACTATGGCTACACCTTC.

V usage is TRBV19 and J usage is TRBJ1-2; 7 bases line up with TRBD1. The J segment lost 1 base and the V segment lost 3 bases, leaving 5 bases of the junction unmatched. This CDR3 is built from 15 residues. In germline, CDR1 is LNHDA, CDR2 SQIVND (reference sequence). The CDR3 DNA is TGTGCCAGTAGTATGGCAGCAGGGGGTAACTATGGCTACACCTTC. Protein sequence: CASSMAAGGNYGYTF.

The chain recombines TRBV3-1 (or the pseudogene TRBV3-2) with TRBJ2-7; 7 bases are a match to TRBD1. The V and J ends lost 4 bases and 6 bases, in that order; junction bases with no gene match: 6. CDR3 length: 13 amino acids. Germline CDR1 LGHDT, CDR2 YNNKEL (reference sequence). In DNA, the CDR3 is TGTGCCAGCAGCCCGGGACAGTACTCCGAGCAGTACGTC. Its protein is CASSPGQYSEQYV.

On this clone itself: This CDR3 is also generated by other DNA sequences in the sample. The J gene is TRBJ2-1, the V gene TRBV15; tentatively, D is TRBD2 (5 bases). The CDR3 is 15 residues long. V lost 0 bases, J lost 0 bases, and 6 bases lay in between. Germline V lookup: CDR1 LNHNV, CDR2 YYDKDF (reference sequence). The CDR3 is CATSRDRGSYNEQFF. As DNA, the CDR3 is TGTGCCACCAGCAGAGACCGGGGCTCCTACAATGAGCAGTTCTTC.

This clone was observed a few times. V and J are TRBV7-8 and TRBJ1-5; TRBD1 aligns across 9 bases. J gave up 3 bases and V 4 bases, and 4 bases lay outside the gene matches. CDR1 is SGHVS and CDR2 is FQNEAQ in the germline V gene. The length of the CDR3 is 15 residues. CDR3 sequence: CASSWGQGNNQPQHF. The DNA for the CDR3 is TGTGCCAGCAGCTGGGGACAGGGTAACAATCAGCCCCAGCATTTT.

The gene calls are TRBV6-6 and TRBJ2-7; no clear D. The CDR3 extends over 13 amino acids. Germline V gene data show CDR1 as MNHNY and CDR2 as SVGAGI (reference sequence). The V end was cut by 7 bases, the J end by 5 bases, with 15 bases between. The CDR3 sequence is CASTPLKLHEQYV. In DNA, the CDR3 is TGTGCCAGCACCCCACTAAAGCTGCACGAGCAGTACGTC.

This clone was detected only a few times. The chain links TRBV23-1 to TRBJ2-1; 11 bases are shared with TRBD2. TRBV23-1 is an ORF; its function is uncertain. CDR3 length equals 17 residues. Germline trimming cut 0 bases from V and 5 bases from J; bases unmatched to any gene: 6. The CDR3 DNA sequence: TGCGCCAGCAGTCAATCTGGTGTGACTAGCGGGGACAATGAGCAGTTCTTC. It is translated as CASSQSGVTSGDNEQFF.

This clone was detected once. The V call is TRBV24-1, the J call TRBJ2-1; perhaps TRBD2 as D (5 bases). Trimming stripped 6 bases from V and 6 bases from J, with 11 bases between. Germline V gene data show CDR1 as KGHDR and CDR2 as SFDVKD. The CDR3 sequence is 13 residues long. CDR3 DNA sequence: TGTGCCACCAGTCGGGGTAGCGTCAATGAGCAGTTCTTC. It translates to CATSRGSVNEQFF.